A selection of T cell receptor beta chains follows, all from one sample in a study of blood T cells in healthy people across ages. TCRdb fed the 5' RACE reads into MiXCR, producing one record per CDR3 protein. The table lists roughly 1,700,000 distinct CDR3 sequences, 28% of them singletons. Sequencing was carried out using blood. The receptors derive from a young woman in good health. The CDR3 runs from the conserved cysteine through the conserved F or W. D genes are given only for firm matches. Clone size is stated in some rows and not others, as once, few, many or a class when expanded.

V gene	clone size	J gene	D gene	CDR3 protein	CDR3 DNA
TRBV3-1	NA	TRBJ1-1	NA	CASSQDLGRVDTEAFF	TGTGCCAGCAGCCAAGATCTAGGCAGGGTGGACACTGAAGCTTTCTTT
TRBV24-1	many	TRBJ2-7	NA	CATSDPRDIAYEQYF	TGTGCCACCAGTGATCCCCGGGACATTGCCTACGAGCAGTACTTC
TRBV13	NA	TRBJ2-3	NA	CASSFRGGAAYSTQYF	TGTGCCAGCAGCTTCCGAGGGGGTGCGGCTTATAGTACGCAGTATTTT
TRBV9	NA	TRBJ2-1	TRBD2	CASSVGPSGGYNEQFF	TGTGCCAGCAGCGTAGGGCCTAGCGGGGGATACAATGAGCAGTTCTTC
TRBV5-1	NA	TRBJ2-3	NA	CASSSPPTYPQYF	TGCGCCAGCAGCTCCCCACCGACATACCCGCAGTATTTT
TRBV2	NA	TRBJ1-2	NA	CASHLSVADGYTF	TGTGCCAGCCACCTTTCAGTGGCCGATGGCTACACCTTC
TRBV20-1	few	TRBJ1-5	TRBD1	CSARGQPLGNQPQHF	TGCAGTGCTAGGGGACAGCCCCTTGGCAATCAGCCCCAGCATTTT
TRBV5-1	NA	TRBJ2-3	NA	CASVLVQLDTQYF	TGCGCCAGCGTCTTGGTGCAGCTAGATACGCAGTATTTT
TRBV18	NA	TRBJ2-7	NA	CASSPGDEGYEQYF	TGTGCCAGCTCACCAGGGGACGAAGGTTACGAGCAGTACTTC
TRBV7-2	NA	TRBJ2-5	NA	CASSLGLSVALGEQYF	TGTGCCAGCAGCTTAGGGCTATCGGTAGCGCTGGGAGAGCAGTACTTC
TRBV24-1	NA	TRBJ2-1	TRBD1	CATSSGTGGPNEQFF	TGTGCCACCAGTTCCGGGACAGGGGGACCCAATGAGCAGTTCTTC
TRBV11-2	NA	TRBJ2-3	NA	CASSPRGTEGDTQYF	TGTGCCAGCAGCCCCCGGGGGACCGAGGGAGATACGCAGTATTTT
TRBV3-1	many	TRBJ2-3	NA	CASSQGLGGDTQYF	TGTGCCAGCAGCCAAGGACTAGGAGGAGATACGCAGTATTTT
TRBV19	NA	TRBJ2-7	TRBD2	CASSAQGDYSYEQYF	TGTGCCAGTAGCGCGCAAGGGGACTACTCCTACGAGCAGTACTTC
TRBV10-2	few	TRBJ2-3	NA	CASSDGALSLMEDTQYF	TGCGCCAGCAGTGACGGGGCTCTCTCCCTTATGGAAGATACGCAGTATTTT
TRBV20-1	NA	TRBJ1-2	NA	CSAISADYGCTF	TGCAGTGCTATTTCGGCAGACTATGGCTGCACCTTC
TRBV7-9	many	TRBJ2-5	TRBD2	CASSPGLAGAGETQYF	TGTGCCAGCAGTCCCGGACTAGCGGGGGCCGGGGAGACCCAGTACTTC
TRBV6-6	many	TRBJ2-5	NA	CASGEGRYGTQYF	TGTGCCAGCGGAGAGGGGCGATATGGGACCCAGTACTTC
TRBV12-3/TRBV12-4	NA	TRBJ2-1	NA	CASSRPGLTSYNEQFF	TGTGCCAGCAGCCGGCCAGGACTAACGTCCTACAATGAGCAGTTCTTC
TRBV18	few	TRBJ1-2	NA	CASSPTDLYGYTF	TGTGCCAGCTCCCCAACGGACCTCTATGGCTACACCTTC
TRBV5-1	NA	TRBJ2-7	NA	CASSLGGGQSYEQYF	TGCGCCAGCAGCTTGGGGGGGGGGCAATCCTACGAGCAGTACTTC
TRBV6-2/TRBV6-3	NA	TRBJ2-7	NA	CASSSAGAAPYEQYF	TGTGCCAGCAGCAGCGCAGGGGCGGCGCCCTACGAGCAGTACTTC
TRBV5-1	NA	TRBJ2-1	TRBD2	CASSPPGGEGNEQFF	TGCGCCAGCAGCCCACCGGGGGGGGAGGGAAATGAGCAGTTCTTC
TRBV7-2	few	TRBJ1-1	NA	CASSFDPNTEAFF	TGTGCCAGCAGCTTCGACCCGAACACTGAAGCTTTCTTT
TRBV2	NA	TRBJ1-5	TRBD1	CASSLDRYGNQPQHF	TGTGCCAGCAGCTTGGACAGGTACGGCAATCAGCCCCAGCATTTT
TRBV6-5	many	TRBJ1-2	NA	CASSTIGRDYGYTF	TGTGCCAGCAGTACCATCGGCAGGGACTATGGCTACACCTTC
TRBV7-2	many	TRBJ2-1	TRBD2	CASSNQGLVNEQFF	TGTGCCAGCAGCAACCAGGGACTAGTTAATGAGCAGTTCTTC
TRBV2	few	TRBJ2-1	TRBD2	CASGRWLAGDYNEQFF	TGTGCCAGCGGGAGGTGGTTAGCGGGGGACTACAATGAGCAGTTCTTC
TRBV4-2	NA	TRBJ2-5	TRBD2	CASSRTTSGGGETQYF	TGTGCCAGCAGCCGAACGACTAGCGGGGGGGGAGAGACCCAGTACTTC
TRBV6-5	many	TRBJ2-6	NA	CASTGSFSGANVLTF	TGTGCCAGCACTGGAAGCTTCTCTGGGGCCAACGTCCTGACTTTC
TRBV7-2	many	TRBJ2-7	NA	CASSRESEQYF	TGTGCCAGCAGCAGAGAGAGCGAGCAGTACTTC
TRBV29-1	many	TRBJ1-2	NA	CSVGDDNYGYTF	TGCAGCGTTGGCGACGACAACTATGGCTACACCTTC
TRBV18	NA	TRBJ1-5	NA	CASSPGREGQPQHF	TGTGCCAGCTCACCGGGCAGAGAAGGACAGCCCCAGCATTTT
TRBV12-3/TRBV12-4	few	TRBJ1-6	NA	CASTTRGSPLHF	TGTGCCAGCACCACGCGGGGTTCACCCCTCCACTTT
TRBV10-1	many	TRBJ2-2	TRBD2	CASSRSGTSVGELFF	TGCGCCAGCAGTCGTTCCGGGACTAGCGTCGGGGAGCTGTTTTTT
TRBV9	NA	TRBJ2-3	NA	CAGSVGEGEEDTQYF	TGTGCCGGCAGCGTAGGAGAAGGGGAAGAAGATACGCAGTATTTT
TRBV4-3	once	TRBJ2-3	NA	CVSSQRAVGTDTQYF	TGCGTCAGCAGCCAGAGGGCCGTTGGCACAGATACGCAGTATTTT
TRBV10-3	many	TRBJ2-1	NA	CAISDGYNEQFF	TGTGCCATCAGTGACGGCTACAATGAGCAGTTCTTC
TRBV7-9	few	TRBJ2-7	NA	CASSDWGVSYEQYF	TGTGCCAGCAGCGACTGGGGGGTGTCCTACGAGCAGTACTTC
TRBV19	NA	TRBJ2-7	NA	CAAGPGGLYEQYF	TGTGCCGCGGGGCCGGGGGGCCTTTACGAGCAGTACTTC
TRBV20-1	few	TRBJ2-2	NA	CSARDPRSTGELFF	TGCAGTGCTAGGGACCCGAGGAGCACCGGGGAGCTGTTTTTT
TRBV5-6	NA	TRBJ1-2	NA	CASSPLASGRSYGYTF	TGTGCCAGCAGCCCTCTGGCAAGTGGCAGAAGCTATGGCTACACCTTC